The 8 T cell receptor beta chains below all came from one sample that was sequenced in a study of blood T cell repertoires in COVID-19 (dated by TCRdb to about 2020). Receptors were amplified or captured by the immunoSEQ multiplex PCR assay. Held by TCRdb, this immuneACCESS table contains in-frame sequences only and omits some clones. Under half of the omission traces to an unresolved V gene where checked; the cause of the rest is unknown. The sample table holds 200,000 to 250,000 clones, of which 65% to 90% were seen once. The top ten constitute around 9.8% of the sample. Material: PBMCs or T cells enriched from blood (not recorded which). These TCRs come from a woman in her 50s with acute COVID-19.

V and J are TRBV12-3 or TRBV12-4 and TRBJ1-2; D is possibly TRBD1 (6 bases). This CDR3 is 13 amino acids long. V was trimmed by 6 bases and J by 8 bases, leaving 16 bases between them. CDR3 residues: CASSLQGVRGYTF. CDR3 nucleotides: TGTGCCAGCAGCCTACAGGGAGTGAGGGGCTACACCTTC.

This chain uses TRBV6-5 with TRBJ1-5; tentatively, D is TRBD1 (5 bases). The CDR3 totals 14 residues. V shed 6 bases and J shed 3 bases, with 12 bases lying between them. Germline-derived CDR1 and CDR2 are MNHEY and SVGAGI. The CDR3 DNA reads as TGTGCCAGCAGCCGCGGACACGACAATCAGCCCCAGCATTTT. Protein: CASSRGHDNQPQHF.

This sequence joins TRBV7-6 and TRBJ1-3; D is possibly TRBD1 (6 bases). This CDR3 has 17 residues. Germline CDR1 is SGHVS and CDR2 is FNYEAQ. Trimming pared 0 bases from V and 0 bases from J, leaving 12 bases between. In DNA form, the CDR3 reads TGTGCCAGCAGCTTAGCCCAACAGGGAGACTCTGGAAACACCATATATTTT. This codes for CASSLAQQGDSGNTIYF.

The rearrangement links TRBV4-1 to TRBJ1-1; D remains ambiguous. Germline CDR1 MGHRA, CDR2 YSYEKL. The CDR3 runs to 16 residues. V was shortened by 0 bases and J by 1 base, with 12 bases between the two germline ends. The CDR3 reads CASSQEVVGANTEAFF. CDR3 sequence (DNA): TGCGCCAGCAGCCAAGAAGTCGTGGGAGCGAACACTGAAGCTTTCTTT.

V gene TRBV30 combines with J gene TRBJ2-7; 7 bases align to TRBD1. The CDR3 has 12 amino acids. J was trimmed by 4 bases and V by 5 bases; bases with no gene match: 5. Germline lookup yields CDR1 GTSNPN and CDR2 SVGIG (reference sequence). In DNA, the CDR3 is TGTGCCTGGGATTCACAGGGGTACGAGCAGTACTTC. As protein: CAWDSQGYEQYF.

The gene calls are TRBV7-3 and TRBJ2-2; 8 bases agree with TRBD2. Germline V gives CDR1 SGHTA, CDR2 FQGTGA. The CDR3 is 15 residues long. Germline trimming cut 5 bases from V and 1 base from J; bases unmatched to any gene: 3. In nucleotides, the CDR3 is TGTGCCAGCAGCCTGAGCGGGGGGAACACCGGGGAGCTGTTTTTT. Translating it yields CASSLSGGNTGELFF. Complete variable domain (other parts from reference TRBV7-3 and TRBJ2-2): GAGVSQTPSNKVTEKGKYVELRCDPISGHTALYWYRQSLGQGPEFLIYFQGTGAADDSGLPNDRFFAVRPEGSVSTLKIQRTERGDSAVYLCASSLSGGNTGELFFGEGSRLTVL.

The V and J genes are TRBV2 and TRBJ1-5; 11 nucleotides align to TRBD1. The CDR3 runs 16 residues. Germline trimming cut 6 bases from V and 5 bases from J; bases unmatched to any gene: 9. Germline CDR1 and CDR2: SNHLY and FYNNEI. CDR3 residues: CASRKADRGRDQPQHF. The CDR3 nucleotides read TGTGCCAGCAGGAAGGCGGACAGGGGGCGAGATCAGCCCCAGCATTTT.

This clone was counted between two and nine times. DNA of the CDR3: TGTGCCAGCAGCTTTAGGAAGCGGGATTCCTACAATGAGCAGTTCTTC. Protein product: CASSFRKRDSYNEQFF. The chain carries TRBV13 and TRBJ2-1; 7 nucleotides agree with TRBD2. The V gene's germline CDR1 is PRHDT and CDR2 FYEKMQ (reference sequence). Trimming at V came to 3 bases and at J to 1 base, leaving 6 bases not matched to a gene. The CDR3 loop spans 16 amino acids.